The clone carrying this TCR beta chain occurred a few times. The CDR3 runs 16 residues. Germline values: CDR1 GTSNPN, CDR2 SVGIG (reference sequence). Trimming took 2 bases from V and 5 from J; bases not matched to a gene: 13. The assay was immunoSEQ multiplex PCR, and TCRdb's table has in-frame clones only and misses some. The table includes about 18,000 clones, around 70% detected once. This sample was taken from a study of OX40 agonist ivuxolimab in advanced cancers. The rearrangement joins TRBV30 to TRBJ1-2, with 8 nucleotides matching TRBD1. The sequence was collected from an adult with an advanced solid tumor such as melanoma, head and neck, liver or kidney cancer. The starting material was CD4+ or CD8+ T cells sorted from blood, obtained in a trial of the OX40 agonist ivuxolimab. The CDR3 sequence: CAWSLSLTGDKYGYTF. CDR3 coding DNA: TGTGCCTGGAGTCTTTCCCTGACAGGGGACAAGTATGGCTACACCTTC.